This record covers a single T cell receptor beta chain. Its matching antigen is unknown. The data belong to a study of blood T cells in healthy people across ages. Findings and limits, study-wide: TCR beta diversity correlated strongly with naive T cell percentage.

Germline V lookup: CDR1 SQVTM, CDR2 ANQGSEA. V gave up 5 bases and J gave up 5 bases, with 9 bases separating them. The CDR3 has 11 amino acids. Alongside a J-beta primer mix, a sample-barcoded 5' primer served in a second PCR lasting roughly 7 to 11 cycles. MiXCR was run by TCRdb on the 5' RACE reads, yielding one entry per CDR3 protein. The table has approximately 780,000 distinct CDR3 sequences, around a quarter seen once; the top ten hold roughly 3.1%. In addition, the sample was reused for a study of T cells of mothers and their children.

This sequence joins TRBV29-1 and TRBJ1-1; D gene ambiguous. The sequencing sample was made of blood. The receptor was isolated from a boy between 10 and 17 years old in good health. The CDR3 nucleotides read TGCAGCGTTTCCGGGAATACTGAAGCTTTCTTT. As protein: CSVSGNTEAFF.